A single sample is the source of the 32 T cell receptor beta chains below, sequenced in a study of T cells in Graves' hyperthyroidism and ophthalmopathy. Amplification of TCR beta CDR3 regions was performed using RNA transcripts as template. TCR CDR3 underwent first-round RT-PCR with the HTBI primer set. TCRdb re-called the multiplex PCR reads with MiXCR, one entry per CDR3 protein. The sample holds 500,000 to 600,000 distinct CDR3 sequences, just over 45% seen once. Input material: peripheral blood or thyroid tissue (not recorded which). Source of these receptors: a woman aged 18-30 years with Graves' hyperthyroidism.

The V and J genes are TRBV12-5 and TRBJ2-7; D might be TRBD1 (5 bases). The V gene's germline CDR1 is LGHNT and CDR2 FRNRAP. The CDR3 is 13 amino acids. Trimming removed 3 bases at V and 4 bases at J, with 10 bases between. CDR3 amino acids: CASGFQGIYEQYF. The CDR3 region has the DNA TGTGCTAGTGGTTTTCAGGGAATTTACGAGCAGTACTTC.

In the case of this clonotype: Sequence at one end of the junction differs from germline and may be a read error. This chain links TRBV6-5 with TRBJ2-6, with D unclear. This CDR3 is built from 14 residues. The germline CDR1 and CDR2 sequences are MNHEY and SVGAGI. The DNA for the CDR3 is TGTGCCAGCAGTTTAATCTACGGGCGCCACACTGAAGCTTTC. Its protein is CASSLIYGRHTEAF.

This clonotype was found many times. V is TRBV4-1 and J is TRBJ2-2, with 15 nucleotides matching TRBD2. V lost 0 bases and J lost 5; bases outside the gene matches: 16. The V gene's germline CDR1 is MGHRA and CDR2 YSYEKL. The CDR3 length is 22 residues. The CDR3 spells CASSQDEGGRTSGREGTGELFF. CDR3 in DNA: TGCGCCAGCAGCCAAGATGAAGGGGGACGGACTAGCGGGAGGGAAGGTACCGGGGAGCTGTTTTTT.

In its sample, this clonotype was seen many times. V gene TRBV19 combines with J gene TRBJ2-5; 10 bases align to TRBD2. The V segment lost 4 bases and the J segment 5 bases; nucleotides outside the gene matches: 13. In germline, CDR1 is LNHDA, CDR2 SQIVND (reference sequence). The CDR3 runs 17 residues. CDR3 region: CASSRGLAATGGETQYF. The CDR3 bases are TGTGCCAGTAGTAGAGGACTAGCGGCCACAGGGGGGGAGACCCAGTACTTC.

This clonotype was seen at least ten times. The J gene is TRBJ1-5, the V gene TRBV10-2, with D perhaps matching TRBD1 (5 bases). Trimming stripped 6 bases from V and 2 bases from J, with 8 bases between. Per germline, CDR1 WSHSY and CDR2 SAAADI. This CDR3 has 13 residues. The CDR3 spells CASRDSGNQPQHF. The CDR3 DNA follows: TGCGCCAGCAGAGACAGTGGCAATCAGCCCCAGCATTTT.

V is TRBV12-3 or TRBV12-4 and J is TRBJ2-1; TRBD1 is a possible D gene (6 bases). The CDR3 loop spans 16 amino acids. Between the trimmed V and J ends, which lost 2 bases and 4 bases, there was a span of 15 bases. The CDR3: CASSLRQGQTYNEQFF. The CDR3 DNA is TGTGCCAGCAGTTTAAGACAAGGACAGACTTACAATGAGCAGTTCTTC.

There are many counts of this clonotype. The V call is TRBV6-9, the J call TRBJ2-5, with 9 bases aligning to TRBD1. V was pared by 1 base and J by 2 bases, with 8 bases of the junction left unmatched. The germline CDR1 and CDR2 sequences are MNHGY and SVAAGI. This CDR3 is built from 17 residues. The CDR3 here is CASSYYRWDRAQETQYF. Written as DNA, the CDR3 is TGTGCCAGCAGTTATTACCGATGGGACAGGGCTCAAGAGACCCAGTACTTC.

V is TRBV29-1 and J is TRBJ1-2; TRBD1 matches 7 bases. The CDR3 consists of 11 residues. Trimming at V came to 8 bases and at J to 8 bases, leaving 8 bases not matched to a gene. Germline CDR1 and CDR2: SQVTM and ANQGSEA. The CDR3 loop is CSLDRVDGYTF. CDR3 nucleotides: TGCAGCCTAGACAGGGTCGACGGCTACACCTTC.

The J gene is TRBJ2-5, the V gene TRBV20-1; D is unclear. CDR3 size: 12 residues. Trimming took 3 bases from V and 5 from J, leaving 10 bases between them. CDR1 and CDR2 from the germline V gene are DFQATT and SNEGSKA (reference sequence). CDR3 sequence: CSARDRVETQYF. DNA for the CDR3: TGCAGTGCTAGGGACCGTGTGGAGACCCAGTACTTC.

The J gene is TRBJ2-7, the V gene TRBV7-2; 11 bases agree with TRBD2. The closer fit of TRBJ2-1 to the DNA end suggests the J call may be wrong. The CDR3 contains 15 residues. Germline CDR1 SGHTA, CDR2 FQGNSA. CDR3 residues: CASSLATSGNNEQFF. The CDR3, as DNA: TGTGCCAGCAGCTTAGCGACTAGCGGGAACAATGAGCAGTTCTTC.

The sample holds a few counts of this clonotype. The rearrangement links TRBV2 to TRBJ2-5, with unresolved D. Between the trimmed V and J ends, which lost 4 bases and 3 bases, there was a span of 9 bases. Germline V gene sequence: CDR1 SNHLY, CDR2 FYNNEI. The CDR3 sequence is 13 residues long. CDR3 residues: CASSGSWEETQYF. CDR3 DNA: TGTGCCAGCAGTGGGTCCTGGGAAGAGACCCAGTACTTC.

The chain recombines TRBV7-2 with TRBJ2-1; 8 positions match TRBD2. Germline V gene sequence: CDR1 SGHTA, CDR2 FQGNSA. This CDR3 has 17 residues. Germline trimming cut 5 bases from V and 4 bases from J; bases unmatched to any gene: 13. CDR3 in amino acids: CASSAGGAGQRYNEQFF. In nucleotides, the CDR3 is TGTGCCAGCAGCGCGGGGGGAGCGGGTCAACGGTACAATGAGCAGTTCTTC.

This clonotype was counted at least ten times. The gene calls are TRBV12-3 or TRBV12-4 and TRBJ2-5; either TRBD1 or TRBD2 may supply D (5 bases each). The CDR3 totals 13 residues. The germline V and J ends were trimmed by 6 bases and 5 bases, with 13 bases remaining between them. As DNA, the CDR3 is TGTGCCAGCAGCTTGGCTGGGACCGAGACCCAGTACTTC. Protein: CASSLAGTETQYF.

J is TRBJ1-6 and V is TRBV15, with D possibly TRBD1 on 5 matching bases. Germline CDR1 reads LNHNV; CDR2 reads YYDKDF (reference sequence). This CDR3 spans 17 amino acids. The germline V and J ends were trimmed by 0 bases and 4 bases, with 13 bases remaining between them. The CDR3 loop is CATSRDSGTAYNSPLHF. CDR3 nucleotide sequence: TGTGCCACCAGCAGAGATTCAGGGACGGCGTATAATTCACCCCTCCACTTT.

There are many counts of this clonotype. The rearrangement uses TRBV10-3 and TRBJ2-7; D possibly corresponds to TRBD2 (7 bases). This CDR3 is 17 amino acids long. Germline loops: CDR1 ENHRY, CDR2 SYGVKD. Trimming left V 10 bases short and J 0 bases short, with 25 bases between. CDR3 sequence (DNA): TGTGCCACCAGAGAGGGGGGGGTGCGGGGAAACTCCTACGAGCAGTACTTC. Its protein product is CATREGGVRGNSYEQYF.

This clonotype occurred many times. The chain combines TRBV4-1 with TRBJ1-2, with D possibly TRBD1 on 5 matching bases. Per germline, CDR1 MGHRA and CDR2 YSYEKL. The V gene lost 0 bases and the J gene lost 4 bases, with 12 bases spanning the gap. There are 15 residues in the CDR3. Written as DNA, the CDR3 is TGCGCCAGCAGCCAAGAGTGGACAACTCTCTATGGCTACACCTTC. Its protein is CASSQEWTTLYGYTF.

The chain has TRBV7-2 and TRBJ2-7, with 10 bases aligning to TRBD1. V shed 0 bases and J 0 bases; nucleotides not matched to a gene: 8. The CDR3 consists of 18 residues. The germline gives CDR1 SGHTA, CDR2 FQGNSA. CDR3 in amino acids: CASSLAYTGTGASYEQYF. The CDR3 region has the DNA TGTGCCAGCAGCTTAGCGTATACGGGGACAGGGGCCTCCTACGAGCAGTACTTC.

The genes are TRBV20-1 and TRBJ1-2, with 11 bases lining up with TRBD1. The ends lost 2 bases at V and 3 bases at J; junction bases unmatched: 2. In germline, CDR1 is DFQATT, CDR2 SNEGSKA (reference sequence). The CDR3 loop spans 14 amino acids. CDR3 sequence (DNA): TGCAGTGCTAGATCGGGACAGGGGGACTATGGCTACACCTTC. This translates into CSARSGQGDYGYTF.

This clonotype has just a few counts. This chain connects TRBV13 to TRBJ2-7; TRBD2 might be the D (6 bases). There are 12 residues in the CDR3. Germline V gene sequence: CDR1 PRHDT, CDR2 FYEKMQ (reference sequence). V lost 8 bases to trimming and J lost 6 bases, with 14 bases between them. CDR3: CASARGSGEQYF. CDR3 in DNA: TGTGCCAGCGCCCGGGGGAGCGGCGAGCAGTACTTC.

The V gene is TRBV4-2, the J gene TRBJ2-2, with TRBD2 as a possible D gene (5 bases). The CDR3 loop spans 15 amino acids. The ends were cut back, 2 bases at V and 3 bases at J, with 10 bases in the middle. Looked up from germline, CDR1 is LGHNA and CDR2 is YNFKEQ. The CDR3 loop reads CASSQTLADTGELFF. The CDR3 nucleotides read TGTGCCAGCAGCCAAACCCTAGCCGACACCGGGGAGCTGTTTTTT.

Many counts were recorded for this clonotype. V gene TRBV9 combines with J gene TRBJ1-2; no clear D. Germline CDR1 is SGDLS and CDR2 is YYNGEE. V was shortened by 0 bases and J by 0 bases, with 9 bases between the two germline ends. This CDR3 has 15 residues. The CDR3 nucleotides read TGTGCCAGCAGCGTAGAGGGTCGAGCTAACTATGGCTACACCTTC. Its protein is CASSVEGRANYGYTF.

This sequence joins TRBV7-9 and TRBJ1-1; D is unclear. CDR3 size: 12 residues. Germline values: CDR1 SEHNR, CDR2 FQNEAQ (reference sequence). The germline V and J ends were trimmed by 4 bases and 11 bases, with 14 bases remaining between them. The CDR3 loop reads CASSSSLAGAFF. CDR3 nucleotide sequence: TGTGCCAGCAGCTCCTCACTAGCGGGGGCTTTCTTT.

The chain employs TRBV6-6 and TRBJ2-7; 7 nucleotides agree with TRBD1. Germline V CDR1 and CDR2: MNHNY, SVGAGI (reference sequence). The CDR3 has 14 residues. Unmatched junction bases numbered 4, after V lost 2 bases and J lost 3 bases. The chain's CDR3 is CASSYLGTVYEQYF. DNA for the CDR3: TGTGCCAGCAGTTACCTCGGGACAGTCTACGAGCAGTACTTC.

This clonotype was seen just once. The rearrangement links TRBV7-6 to TRBJ1-6; 9 positions match TRBD1. J was trimmed by 9 bases and V by 5 bases; bases with no gene match: 5. Germline CDR1 is SGHVS and CDR2 is FNYEAQ. This CDR3 comprises 14 residues. The CDR3 DNA sequence: TGTGCCAGCAGCGTTACAGGGGGCACTTCACCCCTCCACTTT. It encodes CASSVTGGTSPLHF.

In regard to this clonotype: One junction end does not reproduce the germline sequence, and a read error may be involved. The chain carries TRBV10-3 and TRBJ1-5; 10 positions agree with TRBD1. Germline CDR1 ENHRY, CDR2 SYGVKD. This CDR3 is 14 amino acids long. The CDR3 nucleotides are TGTGCCAGCAGTGAAGGGACAGGGGCCCAGCCCCAGCATTTT. This encodes CASSEGTGAQPQHF.

The rearrangement uses TRBV20-1 and TRBJ2-7; 9 nucleotides agree with TRBD2. The J call may be wrong; the DNA end is better matched by TRBJ2-1. This CDR3 has 15 amino acids. Germline CDR1 and CDR2: DFQATT and SNEGSKA (reference sequence). The CDR3 protein is CSASPGTSLSNEQFF. The CDR3 coding sequence is TGCAGTGCTTCCCCCGGGACTAGCTTGTCGAATGAGCAGTTCTTC.

This clonotype was observed a few times. The chain employs TRBV6-6 and TRBJ2-3; 8 bases are shared with TRBD2. The CDR3 extends over 14 amino acids. The germline gives CDR1 MNHNY, CDR2 SVGAGI (reference sequence). V shed 5 bases, J shed 5 bases, and the junction held 6 bases outside the gene matches. Here the CDR3 reads CASSQAGVVDTQYF. CDR3 sequence (DNA): TGTGCCAGCAGTCAAGCGGGAGTGGTAGATACGCAGTATTTT.

About this clonotype itself: A junction boundary mismatches the germline segment, possibly from a read error. The chain recombines TRBV7-2 with TRBJ1-4; D ambiguous. This CDR3 is built from 8 residues. In germline, CDR1 is SGHTA, CDR2 FQGNSA. DNA for the CDR3: TGTGCCTGCAGCTTGCTGTTTTTT. Its translation is CACSLLFF.

This clonotype was observed at least ten times. The chain uses TRBV20-1 and TRBJ1-5, with D tentatively TRBD1 (6 bases). Germline V gene data show CDR1 as DFQATT and CDR2 as SNEGSKA (reference sequence). The V gene lost 3 bases and the J gene lost 6 bases, with 21 bases spanning the gap. This CDR3 is 16 amino acids long. The CDR3 nucleotides are TGCAGTGCTAGGGCCACGGGGGCTGTTTCTGGTCAGCCCCAGCATTTT. Amino acids: CSARATGAVSGQPQHF.

Many counts were recorded for this clonotype. The rearrangement uses TRBV4-3 and TRBJ1-1; D unclear. This CDR3 is 14 amino acids long. Trimming took off 0 bases at V and 4 bases at J, with 9 bases between the two ends. CDR1 and CDR2 (germline): LGHNA, YSLEER. The CDR3 spells CASSQDRGSTEAFF. The CDR3 DNA is TGCGCCAGCAGCCAAGATCGGGGATCCACTGAAGCTTTCTTT.

The chain has TRBV7-9 and TRBJ1-1; no clear D gene. The CDR3 consists of 12 residues. The germline V and J ends were trimmed by 4 bases and 4 bases, with 7 bases remaining between them. From germline, CDR1 is SEHNR and CDR2 FQNEAQ (reference sequence). DNA of the CDR3: TGTGCCAGCAGCTCCGGGATCACTGAAGCTTTCTTT. Translated, it gives CASSSGITEAFF.

This clonotype was counted many times. CDR3 bases: TGTGCCAGCAGTACCCACAACGACTATGGCTACACCTTC. Translation: CASSTHNDYGYTF. The chain couples TRBV27 to TRBJ1-2; D is unclear. The CDR3 contains 13 residues. V was trimmed by 5 bases and J by 3 bases, leaving 10 bases between them. CDR1 is MNHEY and CDR2 is SMNVEV in the germline V gene (reference sequence).